One sample yielded the 15 T cell receptor beta chains listed below, sequenced in a study of beta chain features in type 1 diabetes. These TCRs' antigens remain unknown. Notes on the study in general: For Type 1 diabetes patients, all four CD4+ subsets carried TCRB CDR3s that were moderately but significantly shorter.

The study reverse transcribed the entire isolated RNA, so it sequenced expressed TCRB transcripts. This table comes from immunoSEQ multiplex PCR, and its TCRdb copy is limited to in-frame clones, with some not included. In the table there are some 660,000 clones, about 14% of which are singletons. The sample was naive CD4+ T cells from blood. These receptors came from a man aged 18 to 29 with type 1 diabetes.

This clone came up a few times. CDR3 in amino acids: CASSLFGRARTQYF. CDR3 sequence (DNA): TGTGCCAGCAGTTTATTCGGCCGAGCGAGGACCCAGTACTTC. This chain joins TRBV27 and TRBJ2-5, with D unclear. Germline V gene sequence: CDR1 MNHEY, CDR2 SMNVEV (reference sequence). V lost 1 base to trimming and J lost 7 bases, with 13 bases between them. The CDR3 spans 14 residues.

The sample holds a few counts of this clone. The chain links TRBV11-2 to TRBJ2-7, with D unclear. V shed 2 bases and J shed 6 bases, with 11 bases lying between them. The germline V gene has CDR1 SGHAT and CDR2 FQNNGV. CDR3 length: 13 amino acids. The CDR3 is CASSLPGALEQYF. CDR3 coding DNA: TGTGCCAGCAGCTTACCCGGAGCCCTCGAGCAGTACTTC.

This clone was counted only a few times. Other DNA sequences within the sample encode an identical CDR3. This chain connects TRBV7-9 to TRBJ1-5; D not resolved. CDR3 length: 13 residues. The V end lost 5 bases, the J end lost 2 bases, and 7 bases lay between the germline ends. The V gene's germline CDR1 is SEHNR and CDR2 FQNEAQ (reference sequence). The CDR3 nucleotides are TGTGCCAGCAGCCCTGATGGCAATCAGCCCCAGCATTTT. Translation gives CASSPDGNQPQHF. Complete variable domain (other parts from reference TRBV7-9 and TRBJ1-5): DTGVSQNPRHKITKRGQNVTFRCDPISEHNRLYWYRQTLGQGPEFLTYFQNEAQLEKSRLLSDRFSAERPKGSFSTLEIQRTEQGDSAMYLCASSPDGNQPQHFGDGTRLSIL.

The chain employs TRBV4-2 and TRBJ1-1, with 8 bases aligning to TRBD1. V was pared by 6 bases and J by 7 bases, with 7 bases of the junction left unmatched. The germline CDR1 and CDR2 sequences are LGHNA and YNFKEQ. The CDR3 runs to 13 residues. The CDR3 DNA is TGTGCCAGCAGACAGGACAGGGCGGATGAAGCTTTCTTT. Its protein product is CASRQDRADEAFF.

This clone was counted a few times. The chain joins TRBV7-2 to TRBJ2-2; TRBD1 matches 9 bases. CDR3 length: 16 residues. The trim removed 3 bases at V and 4 bases at J, leaving 6 bases unmatched. CDR1 and CDR2 (germline): SGHTA, FQGNSA. DNA of the CDR3: TGTGCCAGCAGCTTGGGGACAGGGCAACGCACCGGGGAGCTGTTTTTT. Amino acid sequence: CASSLGTGQRTGELFF.

This chain links TRBV18 with TRBJ1-1; TRBD1 agrees at 7 bases. The CDR3 runs 15 residues. Germline assignment: CDR1 KGHSH and CDR2 LQKENI. The V and J ends lost 5 bases and 0 bases, in that order; junction bases with no gene match: 6. CDR3 sequence: CASSYAQGMNTEAFF. DNA for the CDR3: TGTGCCAGCTCATACGCACAGGGGATGAACACTGAAGCTTTCTTT.

The chain couples TRBV7-2 to TRBJ1-1, with a tentative D call TRBD1 (5 bases). The CDR3 is 14 amino acids. Germline CDR1 reads SGHTA; CDR2 reads FQGNSA. Trimming shortened V by 3 bases and J by 7 bases, and 15 bases separated the two germline ends. The CDR3 nucleotides read TGTGCCAGCAGCTTGTGGCAGGGTTCGGTTGAAGCTTTCTTT. Amino acid sequence: CASSLWQGSVEAFF.

This clone was seen only a few times. The chain is built from TRBV29-1 and TRBJ1-4, with TRBD1 as a possible D gene (6 bases). This CDR3 has 13 amino acids. The germline gives CDR1 SQVTM, CDR2 ANQGSEA. With 4 bases removed from V and 10 bases from J, the gap between germline ends came to 16 bases. CDR3 DNA: TGCAGCGTTGCCCCGACAGGCGCGGGAAAACTGTTTTTT. Translating it yields CSVAPTGAGKLFF.

V and J are TRBV5-1 and TRBJ2-1; the match to TRBD2 covers 7 bases. CDR1 and CDR2 from the germline V gene are SGHRS and YFSETQ. The ends lost 3 bases at V and 2 bases at J; junction bases unmatched: 5. CDR3 length: 15 amino acids. This chain's CDR3 is CASSSGAGTYNEQFF. The CDR3, as DNA: TGCGCCAGCAGCTCAGGAGCGGGGACCTACAATGAGCAGTTCTTC.

This clone appeared a few times. The rearrangement links TRBV6-5 to TRBJ2-3, with 8 positions matching TRBD2. CDR1 and CDR2 (germline): MNHEY, SVGAGI. The CDR3 extends over 15 amino acids. V shed 2 bases and J 1 base; nucleotides not matched to a gene: 2. The DNA for the CDR3 is TGTGCCAGCAGTTACATAGCGGGACGCACAGATACGCAGTATTTT. Its protein product is CASSYIAGRTDTQYF.

This chain connects TRBV7-3 to TRBJ1-1; no clear D gene. Trimming pared 1 base from V and 4 bases from J, leaving 10 bases between. There are 14 residues in the CDR3. Germline V gene lookup returns CDR1 SGHTA and CDR2 FQGTGA. CDR3 bases: TGTGCCAGCAGCTTAATCGGGTTTGGCACTGAAGCTTTCTTT. This sequence encodes CASSLIGFGTEAFF.

The chain employs TRBV10-3 and TRBJ1-6, with a possible D match to TRBD1 (6 bases). Germline CDR1 ENHRY, CDR2 SYGVKD. This CDR3 is built from 13 residues. Between the trimmed V and J ends, which lost 2 bases and 7 bases, there was a span of 6 bases. The CDR3 sequence: CAISETGNSPLHF. The CDR3 region has the DNA TGTGCCATCAGTGAGACAGGGAATTCACCCCTCCACTTT.

The V and J genes are TRBV30 and TRBJ2-7, with D perhaps TRBD1 or TRBD2 (6 bases each). This CDR3 has 14 residues. V was cut by 1 base and J by 3 bases, with 13 bases left in between. CDR1 and CDR2 from the germline V gene are GTSNPN and SVGIG (reference sequence). CDR3 sequence reads: CAWSGPGANYEQYF. The CDR3 DNA is TGTGCCTGGAGTGGCCCGGGGGCGAACTACGAGCAGTACTTC. The full variable domain, its missing parts supplied by reference TRBV30 and TRBJ2-7, is SQTIHQWPATLVQPVGSPLSLECTVEGTSNPNLYWYRQAAGRGLQLLFYSVGIGQISSEVPQNLSASRPQDRQFILSSKKLLLSDSGFYLCAWSGPGANYEQYFGPGTRLTVT.

This clone was counted between two and nine times. CDR3 loop: CSVEPTSGRAQETQYF. The CDR3 DNA reads TGCAGCGTTGAACCCACTAGCGGGAGGGCCCAAGAGACCCAGTACTTC. The chain employs TRBV29-1 and TRBJ2-5; 13 bases match TRBD2. Trimming cost V 2 bases and J 1 base; bases outside gene matches: 4. The CDR3 contains 16 residues. In germline, CDR1 is SQVTM, CDR2 ANQGSEA.

This clone occurred a few times. J is TRBJ2-2 and V is TRBV18; no clear D gene. Germline CDR1 is KGHSH and CDR2 is LQKENI. V was clipped by 5 bases and J by 4 bases, with 11 bases between them. This CDR3 region has 14 residues. This CDR3 is CASSSTGATGELFF. The CDR3 DNA reads as TGTGCCAGCTCATCGACGGGTGCCACCGGGGAGCTGTTTTTT.